The source of this TCR beta chain is a study of blood T cell repertoires in COVID-19. About the study: Italy, Spain and the United States were the sources of the convalescent and acute COVID-19 samples. Sample material is recorded as cDNA or gDNA derived from T cells, B-cell-depleted T cells, or PBMCs.

The authors' processing: Researchers report that nucleated cell counts were estimated from reference gene primer amplification. TCRdb's copy holds only in-frame clones and misses some; the assay was immunoSEQ multiplex PCR. D and trimming were read from the DNA, whereas the V and J calls and clone size are those reported in that table. This table holds 150,000 to 200,000 clones, roughly 82% found once. The CDR3 contains 17 residues. The ends lost 5 bases at V and 9 bases at J; junction bases unmatched: 17. Germline V lookup: CDR1 MNHEY, CDR2 SVGEGT. The rearrangement uses TRBV6-2 or TRBV6-3 and TRBJ2-1; 9 bases agree with TRBD2. The TCR originated in a woman in her 30s with acute or convalescent COVID-19. Sequencing input: peripheral blood. CDR3 residues: CASSRRVAGAFGGEQFF. Here the CDR3 DNA reads TGTGCCAGCAGTCGTCGGGTAGCGGGAGCATTCGGTGGTGAGCAGTTCTTC.